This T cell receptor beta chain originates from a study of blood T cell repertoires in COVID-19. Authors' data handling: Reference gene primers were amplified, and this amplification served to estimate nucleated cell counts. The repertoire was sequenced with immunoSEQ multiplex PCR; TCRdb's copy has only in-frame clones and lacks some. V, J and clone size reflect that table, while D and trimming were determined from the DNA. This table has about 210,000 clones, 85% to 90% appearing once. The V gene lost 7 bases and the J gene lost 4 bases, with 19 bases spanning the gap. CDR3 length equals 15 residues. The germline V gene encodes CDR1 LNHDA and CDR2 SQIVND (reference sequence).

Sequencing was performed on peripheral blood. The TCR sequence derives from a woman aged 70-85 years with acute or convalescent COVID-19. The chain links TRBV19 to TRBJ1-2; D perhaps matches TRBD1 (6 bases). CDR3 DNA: TGTGCCAGTATCGATCGGAACAGGGCTGGCTATGGCTACACCTTC. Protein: CASIDRNRAGYGYTF.